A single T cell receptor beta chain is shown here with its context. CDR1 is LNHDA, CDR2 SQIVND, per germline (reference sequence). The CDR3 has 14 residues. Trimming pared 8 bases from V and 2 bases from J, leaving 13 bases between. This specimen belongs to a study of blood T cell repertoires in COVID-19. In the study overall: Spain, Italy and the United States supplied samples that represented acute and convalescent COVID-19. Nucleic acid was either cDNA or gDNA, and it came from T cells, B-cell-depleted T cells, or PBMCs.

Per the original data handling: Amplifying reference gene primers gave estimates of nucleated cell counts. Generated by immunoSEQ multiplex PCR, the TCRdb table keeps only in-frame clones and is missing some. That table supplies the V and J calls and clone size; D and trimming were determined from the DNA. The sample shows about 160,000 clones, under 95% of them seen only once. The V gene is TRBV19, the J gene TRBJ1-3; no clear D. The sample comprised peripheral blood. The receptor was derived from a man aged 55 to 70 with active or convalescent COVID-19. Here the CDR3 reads CASRNQAAGNTIYF. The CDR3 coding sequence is TGTGCCAGTCGTAACCAGGCCGCTGGAAACACCATATATTTT.